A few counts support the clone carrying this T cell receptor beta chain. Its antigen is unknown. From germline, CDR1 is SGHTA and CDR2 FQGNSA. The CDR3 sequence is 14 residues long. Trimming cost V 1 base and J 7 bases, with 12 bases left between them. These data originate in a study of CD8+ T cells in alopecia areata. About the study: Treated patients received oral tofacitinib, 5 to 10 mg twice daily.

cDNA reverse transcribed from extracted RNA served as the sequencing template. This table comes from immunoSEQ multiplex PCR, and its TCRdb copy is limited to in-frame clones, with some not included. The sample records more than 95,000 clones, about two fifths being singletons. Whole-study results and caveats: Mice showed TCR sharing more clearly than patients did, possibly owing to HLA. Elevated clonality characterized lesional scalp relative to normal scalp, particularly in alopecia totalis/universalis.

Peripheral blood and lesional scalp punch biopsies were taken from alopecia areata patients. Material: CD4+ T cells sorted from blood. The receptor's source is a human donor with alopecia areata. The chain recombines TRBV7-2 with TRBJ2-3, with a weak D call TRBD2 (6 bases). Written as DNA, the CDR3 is TGTGCCAGCAGCTTAGAAAGGAGGGCGAATACGCAGTATTTT. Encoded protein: CASSLERRANTQYF.